One sample yielded the 8 T cell receptor beta chains listed below, sequenced in a study of blood T cell repertoires in COVID-19. Profiling relied on immunoSEQ multiplex PCR, and the TCRdb table lists in-frame clones only, not all of them. Of 260,000 or so clones listed, 88% are singletons. Sequenced sample: peripheral blood. The receptors come from a young man with active or convalescent COVID-19.

This chain uses TRBV29-1 with TRBJ2-3, with TRBD2 identical over 7 bases. The CDR3 sequence is 15 residues long. Germline V gene data show CDR1 as SQVTM and CDR2 as ANQGSEA. The trim removed 3 bases at V and 3 bases at J, leaving 9 bases unmatched. The CDR3 DNA is TGCAGCGTTGAGGGGGGGACTGAGGGAACAGATACGCAGTATTTT. This encodes CSVEGGTEGTDTQYF.

The chain has TRBV27 and TRBJ1-6; D is unclear. This CDR3 has 13 residues. Germline CDR1 MNHEY, CDR2 SMNVEV (reference sequence). Trimming shortened V by 6 bases and J by 9 bases, and 12 bases separated the two germline ends. The CDR3 reads CASRSGIGSPLHF. In DNA, the CDR3 is TGTGCCAGCAGGTCGGGTATAGGTTCACCCCTCCACTTT.

The rearrangement joins TRBV2 to TRBJ1-3; possibly TRBD1 for D (5 bases). V gave up 4 bases and J gave up 6 bases, with 22 bases separating them. The CDR3 extends over 17 amino acids. CDR1 is SNHLY, CDR2 FYNNEI, per germline. CDR3 sequence: CASSGVDMSTPTNTIYF. CDR3 nucleotide sequence: TGTGCCAGCAGTGGGGTGGACATGTCGACCCCCACAAACACCATATATTTT.

This chain uses TRBV4-1 with TRBJ1-1; D not resolved. V was clipped by 4 bases and J by 1 base, with 13 bases between them. Germline lookup yields CDR1 MGHRA and CDR2 YSYEKL. This CDR3 has 15 amino acids. The CDR3 is CASSLIAVGNTEAFF. In DNA, the CDR3 is TGCGCCAGCAGCCTTATAGCGGTAGGGAACACTGAAGCTTTCTTT.

The rearrangement uses TRBV7-2 and TRBJ2-5, with D perhaps TRBD2 (6 bases). Trimming removed 4 bases from V and 5 bases from J, with 17 bases in between. Germline values: CDR1 SGHTA, CDR2 FQGNSA. CDR3 length: 15 residues. The CDR3 DNA sequence: TGTGCCAGCAGCTGGTGGGGGGAGGTTGGTGAGACCCAGTACTTC. Translating gives CASSWWGEVGETQYF. Based on the CDR3 plus reference TRBV7-2 and TRBJ2-5, the full variable domain is GAGVSQSPSNKVTEKGKDVELRCDPISGHTALYWYRQSLGQGLEFLIYFQGNSAPDKSGLPSDRFSAERTGGSVSTLTIQRTQQEDSAVYLCASSWWGEVGETQYFGPGTRLLVL.

V gene TRBV6-5 combines with J gene TRBJ1-1; D perhaps matches TRBD1 (5 bases). V lost 6 bases and J lost 4, with 12 bases in between. From germline, CDR1 is MNHEY and CDR2 SVGAGI. This CDR3 has 13 amino acids. The CDR3 DNA follows: TGTGCCAGCAGATTACAACAGGTCACTGAAGCTTTCTTT. Amino acids: CASRLQQVTEAFF.

This chain uses TRBV6-5 with TRBJ1-2; TRBD1 matches at 7 bases. The germline CDR1 and CDR2 sequences are MNHEY and SVGAGI. The CDR3 has 13 amino acids. V gave up 9 bases and J gave up 4 bases; unmatched junction bases: 8. DNA of the CDR3: TGTGCCAGTTCGACAGGGATAGCCTATGGCTACACCTTC. Amino acids: CASSTGIAYGYTF.

V usage is TRBV9 and J usage is TRBJ2-7; 11 bases are a match to TRBD1. CDR3 length: 15 residues. The V and J ends lost 4 bases and 3 bases, in that order; junction bases with no gene match: 6. Germline V gene sequence: CDR1 SGDLS, CDR2 YYNGEE. The CDR3 DNA reads TGTGCCAGCAGCCTAGACGGGACAGGGGGCTACGAGCAGTACTTC. This translates into CASSLDGTGGYEQYF.